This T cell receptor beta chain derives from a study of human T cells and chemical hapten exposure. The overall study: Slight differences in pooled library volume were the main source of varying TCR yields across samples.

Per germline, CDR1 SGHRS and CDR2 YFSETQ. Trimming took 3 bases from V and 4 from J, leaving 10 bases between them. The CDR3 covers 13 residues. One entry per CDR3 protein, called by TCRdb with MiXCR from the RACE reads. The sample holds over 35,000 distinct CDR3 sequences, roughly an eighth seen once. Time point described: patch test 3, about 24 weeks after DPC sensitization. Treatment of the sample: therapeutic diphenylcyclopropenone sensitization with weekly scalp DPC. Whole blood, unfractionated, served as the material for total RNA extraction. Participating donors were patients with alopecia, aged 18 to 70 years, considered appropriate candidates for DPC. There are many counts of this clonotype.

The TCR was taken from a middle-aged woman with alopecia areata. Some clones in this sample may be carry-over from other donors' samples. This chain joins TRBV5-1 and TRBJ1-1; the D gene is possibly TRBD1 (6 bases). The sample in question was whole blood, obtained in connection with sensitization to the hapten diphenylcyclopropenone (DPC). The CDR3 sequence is CASSWTGATEAFF. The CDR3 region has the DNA TGCGCCAGCAGCTGGACGGGGGCCACTGAAGCTTTCTTT.